This is a list of T cell receptor beta chains from one sample in a study of blood T cell repertoires in COVID-19. Clones were read by immunoSEQ multiplex PCR, and TCRdb kept only the in-frame ones, dropping some. This repertoire shows 150,000 to 200,000 clones, roughly four fifths found once; its top ten account for 8% to 13%. The sequencing input was PBMCs or T cells enriched from blood (not recorded which). These TCRs come from a man in his fifties who had recovered from COVID-19. Both conserved end residues are part of each CDR3. The D gene is left open where the match is weak. Rows may omit the clone size; those that give it use once, few, many or a size class.

v_gene,d_gene,j_gene,abundance,CDR3aa,CDR3nt
TRBV28,TRBD1,TRBJ1-5,few,CASIRQGGNQPQHF,TGTGCCAGCATAAGACAGGGCGGCAATCAGCCCCAGCATTTT
TRBV5-4,TRBD2,TRBJ2-1,NA,CASREAGASYNEQFF,TGTGCCAGCAGGGAAGCGGGGGCATCCTACAATGAGCAGTTCTTC
TRBV7-3,NA,TRBJ1-1,NA,CASSLEGGIPINTEAFF,TGTGCCAGCAGCTTAGAGGGTGGGATTCCTATCAACACTGAAGCTTTCTTT
TRBV9,TRBD2,TRBJ2-1,NA,CASSVEPGGPGVEQFF,TGTGCCAGCAGCGTAGAACCGGGAGGGCCGGGGGTTGAGCAGTTCTTC
TRBV27,NA,TRBJ1-3,NA,CASSYQGYSGNTIYF,TGTGCCAGCAGTTACCAGGGATACTCTGGAAACACCATATATTTT
TRBV7-2,TRBD1,TRBJ1-5,NA,CASSSGQVSNQPQHF,TGTGCCAGCAGCTCGGGACAGGTTAGCAATCAGCCCCAGCATTTT
TRBV19,NA,TRBJ1-3,NA,CASRRDTGNTIYF,TGTGCCAGTAGACGGGACACTGGAAACACCATATATTTT
TRBV7-2,NA,TRBJ2-5,NA,CASSFGGGGETQYF,TGTGCCAGCAGCTTTGGCGGTGGGGGGGAGACCCAGTACTTC
TRBV5-8,TRBD2,TRBJ2-1,NA,CASSLILLASGGKGEQFF,TGTGCCAGCAGCTTAATTTTACTGGCTAGCGGGGGGAAGGGAGAGCAGTTCTTC
TRBV19,NA,TRBJ2-2,NA,CASREAVRMRTGELFF,TGTGCCAGTAGGGAAGCGGTAAGAATGCGCACCGGGGAGCTGTTTTTT
TRBV28,TRBD1,TRBJ2-5,NA,CASSSDRETQYF,TGTGCCAGCAGCTCGGACAGGGAGACCCAGTACTTC
TRBV28,TRBD2,TRBJ2-1,NA,CASSLTSGNNEQFF,TGTGCCAGCAGCCTCACTAGCGGAAACAATGAGCAGTTCTTC
TRBV11-2,NA,TRBJ2-7,NA,CASSLRDTYYEQYF,TGTGCCAGCAGCTTACGGGACACTTACTACGAGCAGTACTTC
TRBV7-2,NA,TRBJ2-1,NA,CASSLASTEQFF,TGTGCCAGCAGCTTGGCTTCGACAGAGCAGTTCTTC
TRBV9,TRBD2,TRBJ2-3,NA,CASSAASGPVSDTQYF,TGTGCCAGCAGCGCCGCTAGCGGACCTGTGTCGGATACGCAGTATTTT
TRBV5-1,NA,TRBJ1-2,NA,CASSPVNYGYTF,TGCGCCAGCAGCCCGGTTAACTATGGCTACACCTTC
TRBV3-1/TRBV3-2,TRBD1,TRBJ1-4,NA,CASSRGTGVDEKLFF,TGTGCCAGCAGCCGGGGGACAGGGGTGGATGAAAAACTGTTTTTT
TRBV28,TRBD1,TRBJ2-6,NA,CASSLQGASSGANVLTF,TGTGCCAGCAGTTTACAGGGGGCTAGCTCTGGGGCCAACGTCCTGACTTTC
TRBV6-5,NA,TRBJ1-5,NA,CASGNRVTQPQHF,TGTGCCAGCGGAAACAGGGTAACTCAGCCCCAGCATTTT